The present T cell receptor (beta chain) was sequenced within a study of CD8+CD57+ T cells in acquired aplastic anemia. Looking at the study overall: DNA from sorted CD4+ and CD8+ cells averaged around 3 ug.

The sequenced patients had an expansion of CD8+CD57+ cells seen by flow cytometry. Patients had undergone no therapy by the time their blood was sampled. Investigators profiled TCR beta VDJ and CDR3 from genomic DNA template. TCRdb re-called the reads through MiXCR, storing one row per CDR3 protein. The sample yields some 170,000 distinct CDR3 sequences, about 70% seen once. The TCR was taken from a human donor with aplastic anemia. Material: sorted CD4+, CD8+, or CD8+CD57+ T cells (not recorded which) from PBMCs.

The CDR3 coding sequence is TGTGCCAGTAGTGAGACAGGGGGCGGTGAGACCCAGTACTTC. The encoded protein is CASSETGGGETQYF. This chain links TRBV19 with TRBJ2-5, with 10 bases fitting TRBD1. CDR3 length: 14 amino acids. CDR1 is LNHDA and CDR2 is SQIVND in the germline V gene (reference sequence). V dropped 5 bases and J dropped 5; count of bases not matched to a gene: 5.